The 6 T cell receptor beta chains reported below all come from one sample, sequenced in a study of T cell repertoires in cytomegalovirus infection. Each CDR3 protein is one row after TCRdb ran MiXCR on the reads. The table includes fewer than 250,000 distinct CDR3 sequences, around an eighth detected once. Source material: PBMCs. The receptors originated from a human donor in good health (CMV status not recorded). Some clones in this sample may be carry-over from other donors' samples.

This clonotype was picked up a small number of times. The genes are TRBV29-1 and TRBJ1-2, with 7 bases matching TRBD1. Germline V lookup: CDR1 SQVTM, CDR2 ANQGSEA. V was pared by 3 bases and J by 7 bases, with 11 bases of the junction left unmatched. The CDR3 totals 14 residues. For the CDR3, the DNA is TGCAGCGTTGAGGAACAAGGGGGCTGGCGTGGCTACACCTTC. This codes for CSVEEQGGWRGYTF.

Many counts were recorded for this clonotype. This CDR3 is CASSVTSGGPPSTDTQYF. CDR3 nucleotide sequence: TGTGCCAGCAGCGTGACTAGCGGGGGGCCCCCTAGCACAGATACGCAGTATTTT. V is TRBV7-3 and J is TRBJ2-3; 13 nucleotides line up with TRBD2. Germline trimming cut 5 bases from V and 0 bases from J; bases unmatched to any gene: 8. The CDR3 loop spans 18 amino acids. From germline, CDR1 is SGHTA and CDR2 FQGTGA.

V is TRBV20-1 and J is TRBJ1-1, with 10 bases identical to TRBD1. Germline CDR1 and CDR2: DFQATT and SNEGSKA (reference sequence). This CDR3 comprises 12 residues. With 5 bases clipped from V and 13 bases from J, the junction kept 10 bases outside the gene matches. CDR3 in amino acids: CSAYPTGTGVFF. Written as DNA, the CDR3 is TGCAGTGCTTACCCGACCGGGACAGGGGTTTTCTTT.

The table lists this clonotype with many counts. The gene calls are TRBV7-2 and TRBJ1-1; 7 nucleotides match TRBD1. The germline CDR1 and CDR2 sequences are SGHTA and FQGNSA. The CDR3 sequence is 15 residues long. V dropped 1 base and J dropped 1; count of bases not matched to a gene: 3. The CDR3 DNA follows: TGTGCCAGCAGCTTAGGAGGGGGCTCGAACACTGAAGCTTTCTTT. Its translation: CASSLGGGSNTEAFF.

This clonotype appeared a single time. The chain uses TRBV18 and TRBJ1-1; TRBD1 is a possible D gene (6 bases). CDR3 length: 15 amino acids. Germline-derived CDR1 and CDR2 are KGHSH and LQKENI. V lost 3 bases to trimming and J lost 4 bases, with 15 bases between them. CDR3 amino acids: CASSPPTGSATEAFF. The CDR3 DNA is TGTGCCAGCTCACCGCCTACAGGGTCGGCCACTGAAGCTTTCTTT. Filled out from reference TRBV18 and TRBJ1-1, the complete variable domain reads NAGVMQNPRHLVRRRGQEARLRCSPMKGHSHVYWYRQLPEEGLKFMVYLQKENIIDESGMPKERFSAEFPKEGPSILRIQQVVRGDSAAYFCASSPPTGSATEAFFGQGTRLTVV.

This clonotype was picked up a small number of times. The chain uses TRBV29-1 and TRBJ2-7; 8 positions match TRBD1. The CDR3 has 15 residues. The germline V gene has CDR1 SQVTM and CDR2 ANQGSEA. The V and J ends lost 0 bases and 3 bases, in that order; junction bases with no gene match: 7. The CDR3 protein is CSVEEGQGADYEQYF. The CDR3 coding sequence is TGCAGCGTTGAAGAAGGCCAGGGGGCCGACTACGAGCAGTACTTC.